The 4 T cell receptor beta chains given below trace back to one sample, sequenced in a study of chronic HIV infection and antiretroviral therapy. In TCRdb, the 5' RACE reads were re-called with MiXCR into one record per CDR3 protein. The sample lists some 37,000 distinct CDR3 sequences, 8.2% occurring once. The sample was peripheral blood. These receptors were collected from an adult who had HIV and had not received antiretroviral therapy, or was an uninfected healthy control (not recorded which).

The V and J genes are TRBV20-1 and TRBJ2-2; 10 bases line up with TRBD2. Germline V gene data show CDR1 as DFQATT and CDR2 as SNEGSKA (reference sequence). V shed 0 bases and J 2 bases; nucleotides not matched to a gene: 3. This CDR3 has 16 residues. CDR3 in amino acids: CSARDEREGNTGELFF. The CDR3 DNA reads TGCAGTGCTAGAGACGAGCGGGAGGGAAACACCGGGGAGCTGTTTTTT.

The chain recombines TRBV28 with TRBJ2-4; weak D call: TRBD1 (5 bases). The V and J ends lost 10 bases and 0 bases respectively, with 22 bases between them. The CDR3 spans 17 residues. Germline lookup yields CDR1 MDHEN and CDR2 SYDVKM. The CDR3 sequence: CAKLTDLCILAKNIQYF. As DNA, the CDR3 is TGTGCCAAACTGACAGATTTATGTATTCTAGCCAAAAACATTCAGTACTTC.

The J gene is TRBJ2-4, the V gene TRBV2; unclear D gene. The length of the CDR3 is 12 residues. Germline values: CDR1 SNHLY, CDR2 FYNNEI. Trimming cost V 5 bases and J 6 bases, with 8 bases left between them. The chain's CDR3 is CASSRVINIQYF. CDR3 nucleotides: TGTGCCAGCAGTCGAGTCATAAACATTCAGTACTTC.

This chain links TRBV5-1 with TRBJ2-1, with 11 bases that match TRBD2. The germline gives CDR1 SGHRS, CDR2 YFSETQ. CDR3 length: 15 residues. V shed 0 bases and J 14 bases; nucleotides not matched to a gene: 10. The CDR3 DNA follows: TGCGCCAGCAGCTTGGCTAGCGGGAGGCAAAGGCCCGAGTTCTTC. Protein product: CASSLASGRQRPEFF.